This T cell receptor (beta chain) stems from a study of cytomegalovirus exposure and HLA in healthy donors. In regard to this clone: Its antigen remains unknown.

Study findings and constraints: The study listed under 200 cytomegalovirus-associated TCR beta chains. Confirmation was obtained in vitro that a few CMV-associated chains are specific for CMV antigens.

PCR was performed using 60 Vbeta and 13 Jbeta primers. Assay used: immunoSEQ multiplex PCR; TCRdb lists only in-frame clones, some missing. Of 160,000 or so clones listed, 75% to 80% are singletons. This CDR3 is built from 16 residues. Trimming cost V 4 bases and J 2 bases; bases outside gene matches: 8. Germline V gene sequence: CDR1 MGHRA, CDR2 YSYEKL. The genes are TRBV4-1 and TRBJ2-3, with 8 bases identical to TRBD2. The sample comprised PBMCs. This sequence originates from a woman in her 40s in good health and CMV-seronegative. The CDR3 DNA reads as TGCGCCAGCAGCCCTGCGGGAGCGGGGGCCACAGATACGCAGTATTTT. This gives the protein CASSPAGAGATDTQYF.